These T cell receptor beta chains were read from a single sample in a study of cytomegalovirus exposure and HLA in healthy donors. The data were produced by immunoSEQ multiplex PCR, yet TCRdb's version contains in-frame clones alone and is incomplete. The profile shows around 150,000 clones, 80% of them singletons. Specimen: PBMCs. The origin of the receptors is a man under 40 in good health and CMV-seronegative. Both conserved end residues are part of each CDR3. Each record gives: CDR3 length, D gene, V gene, J gene, clone size, CDR3 protein, CDR3 DNA. The D gene is left open where the match is weak. The size entry is marked missing in some rows and otherwise reads once, few, many or a size class.

14	TRBD1	TRBV6-1	TRBJ2-7	few	CASIRDRVSYEQYF	TGTGCCAGCATTCGGGACAGGGTCTCCTACGAGCAGTACTTC
14	TRBD1	TRBV19	TRBJ1-1	.	CASSRRTGGNVAFF	TGTGCCAGTAGTCGTAGGACAGGGGGAAATGTGGCTTTCTTT
13	.	TRBV28	TRBJ1-5	.	CASSLQVNQPQHF	TGTGCCAGCAGTTTACAGGTTAATCAGCCCCAGCATTTT
16	TRBD1	TRBV5-1	TRBJ2-6	.	CASSTVTGGGANVLTF	TGCGCCAGCAGCACCGTGACAGGGGGTGGGGCCAACGTCCTGACTTTC
15	TRBD1	TRBV28	TRBJ1-1	few	CASRSEGAGRTEAFF	TGTGCCAGCAGATCTGAGGGGGCGGGTCGGACTGAAGCTTTCTTT
16	.	TRBV21-1	TRBJ2-2	.	CASSKEEGRSTGELFF	TGTGCCAGCAGCAAAGAGGAGGGGCGAAGCACCGGGGAGCTGTTTTTT
17	TRBD2	TRBV5-6	TRBJ2-5	.	CASSRRTSGGYQETQYF	TGTGCCAGCAGCCGTAGGACTAGCGGGGGTTACCAAGAGACCCAGTACTTC
13	TRBD1	TRBV15	TRBJ1-5	.	CATGQGNNQPQNF	TGTGCCACTGGACAGGGAAACAATCAGCCCCAGAATTTT
13	.	TRBV27	TRBJ1-5	.	CASSARSNQPQHF	TGTGCCAGCAGTGCACGGTCTAATCAGCCCCAGCATTTT
12	.	TRBV5-8	TRBJ2-7	few	CASSRTAYEQYF	TGTGCCAGCAGCCGGACAGCTTACGAGCAGTACTTC
16	TRBD1	TRBV30	TRBJ1-2	.	CAWTRDRVPTGRGYPF	TGTGCCTGGACCCGGGACAGGGTTCCTACGGGCAGAGGCTACCCCTTC
11	.	TRBV19	TRBJ2-1	.	CASSVYNEQFF	TGTGCCAGTAGTGTATACAATGAGCAGTTCTTC
13	.	TRBV5-1	TRBJ2-1	.	CASSYQRAYEQFF	TGCGCCAGCAGTTACCAGAGGGCCTACGAGCAGTTCTTC
14	.	TRBV5-6	TRBJ2-2	.	CASSLGGSTGELFF	TGTGCCAGCAGCTTAGGAGGGTCTACCGGGGAGCTGTTTTTT
13	TRBD2	TRBV29-1	TRBJ2-7	.	CSVVSSGVYEQYF	TGCAGCGTCGTATCTAGCGGGGTCTACGAGCAGTACTTC
14	.	TRBV27	TRBJ1-5	.	CASSRTVSNQPQHF	TGTGCCAGCAGCAGGACAGTTAGCAATCAGCCCCAGCATTTT
16	TRBD1	TRBV27	TRBJ2-1	.	CASSLSGQGVYNEQFF	TGTGCCAGCAGTTTATCGGGACAGGGTGTCTACAATGAGCAGTTCTTC
15	TRBD2	TRBV15	TRBJ2-7	.	CATSRILAGDYEQYF	TGTGCCACCAGCAGGATACTAGCGGGGGACTACGAGCAGTACTTC
17	TRBD2	TRBV7-7	TRBJ2-2	.	CASSPRLAGSNTGELFF	TGTGCCAGCAGCCCCCGACTAGCGGGTTCGAACACCGGGGAGCTGTTTTTT
16	.	TRBV7-8	TRBJ1-1	.	CASSSPEGGSITEAFF	TGTGCCAGCAGCTCCCCGGAGGGAGGGTCTATCACTGAAGCTTTCTTT
14	.	TRBV4-1	TRBJ2-1	.	CASSQVPGVNEQFF	TGCGCCAGCAGCCAAGTTCCGGGGGTCAATGAGCAGTTCTTC
14	TRBD1	TRBV6-5	TRBJ1-2	.	CASSNRGYDYGYTF	TGTGCCAGCAGCAACAGGGGTTATGACTATGGCTACACCTTC
15	.	TRBV5-6	TRBJ2-6	.	CASSLRDSGANVLTF	TGTGCCAGCAGCTTGCGGGATTCCGGGGCCAACGTCCTGACTTTC
15	TRBD2	TRBV28	TRBJ2-5	.	CASSLTSGSIETQYF	TGTGCCAGCAGTTTGACTAGCGGGAGCATAGAGACCCAGTACTTC
14	.	TRBV29-1	TRBJ2-7	.	CSVVLRGRTYEQYF	TGCAGCGTTGTACTCAGGGGCCGAACCTACGAGCAGTACTTC
15	.	TRBV29-1	TRBJ2-1	.	CSVEDPLGSYNEQFF	TGCAGCGTTGAAGACCCTCTGGGGAGCTACAATGAGCAGTTCTTC
15	TRBD1	TRBV4-2	TRBJ1-4	.	CASSQDRGIHEKLFF	TGTGCCAGCAGCCAAGACAGGGGGATCCACGAAAAACTGTTTTTT
12	.	TRBV11-3	TRBJ1-1	.	CASSRGGHGAFF	TGTGCCAGCAGCCGCGGGGGCCATGGAGCTTTCTTT
18	.	TRBV19	TRBJ2-3	.	CASSIDPQDLPSTDTQYF	TGTGCCAGTAGTATAGATCCACAGGATCTGCCTAGCACAGATACGCAGTATTTT
17	.	TRBV21-1	TRBJ2-7	.	CASSKVEGQIAVGEQYF	TGTGCCAGCAGCAAGGTGGAGGGCCAGATAGCCGTTGGGGAGCAGTACTTC
15	TRBD1	TRBV6-5	TRBJ1-5	.	CASSYSRQGDQPQHF	TGTGCCAGCAGTTATTCACGACAGGGGGACCAGCCCCAGCATTTT
15	TRBD1	TRBV5-6	TRBJ1-5	.	CASSFKDRVYQPQHF	TGTGCCAGCAGCTTTAAGGACAGGGTGTATCAGCCCCAGCATTTT
17	.	TRBV5-1	TRBJ2-7	once	CASSVTNSGIGAYEQYF	TGCGCCAGCAGCGTCACTAATTCGGGAATAGGCGCCTACGAGCAGTACTTC
13	.	TRBV12-5	TRBJ1-1	.	CASVLSGNTEAFF	TGTGCTAGTGTCCTTTCGGGAAACACTGAAGCTTTCTTT
19	TRBD1	TRBV28	TRBJ1-4	.	CASSFGRGQGGGGDEKLFF	TGTGCCAGCAGTTTTGGTAGGGGGCAGGGTGGTGGTGGTGATGAAAAACTGTTTTTT
16	.	TRBV12-5	TRBJ2-7	.	CASGTNALTSSYEQYF	TGTGCTAGTGGTACCAACGCTCTCACTAGCTCCTACGAGCAGTACTTC
14	.	TRBV25-1	TRBJ2-1	.	CASTARSKTNEQFF	TGTGCCAGCACCGCCCGGAGTAAAACTAATGAGCAGTTCTTC
19	TRBD1	TRBV7-2	TRBJ2-7	.	CASSSKGQAAKISPYEQYF	TGTGCCAGCAGCTCTAAGGGACAGGCCGCGAAAATATCCCCCTACGAGCAGTACTTC
14	.	TRBV5-4	TRBJ2-2	.	CASSLAGVGGELFF	TGTGCCAGCAGCTTGGCGGGAGTAGGGGGGGAGCTGTTTTTT
14	.	TRBV23-1	TRBJ1-2	.	CASSQSRDTYGYTF	TGCGCCAGCAGTCAATCTCGGGATACCTATGGCTACACCTTC
16	.	TRBV5-1	TRBJ2-7	.	CASSKSGSTIPYEQYF	TGCGCCAGCAGCAAATCCGGGTCTACAATCCCCTACGAGCAGTACTTC
15	.	TRBV5-1	TRBJ2-1	.	CASSGGGQTYNEQFF	TGCGCCAGCAGCGGGGGCGGTCAAACCTACAATGAGCAGTTCTTC
15	TRBD1	TRBV7-9	TRBJ2-1	few	CASSPDRVSYNEQFF	TGTGCCAGCAGCCCGGACAGGGTTTCCTACAATGAGCAGTTCTTC
15	.	TRBV5-4	TRBJ2-7	.	CASSLEAGSSYEQYF	TGTGCCAGCAGCTTGGAGGCAGGATCCTCCTACGAGCAGTACTTC
15	.	TRBV5-4	TRBJ1-2	.	CASSLAWGLAYGYTF	TGTGCCAGCAGCTTGGCATGGGGGCTCGCCTATGGCTACACCTTC
15	TRBD1	TRBV9	TRBJ1-5	once	CASSSGTGNNQPQHF	TGTGCCAGCAGCAGCGGGACAGGAAACAATCAGCCCCAGCATTTT
14	TRBD2	TRBV12-5	TRBJ2-1	.	CASGWTSGGIGQFF	TGTGCTAGTGGTTGGACTAGCGGGGGGATTGGGCAGTTCTTC
16	TRBD1	TRBV19	TRBJ1-1	.	CASSIVGTVLNTEAFF	TGTGCCAGTAGTATAGTTGGGACAGTCCTGAACACTGAAGCTTTCTTT
16	TRBD1	TRBV5-6	TRBJ2-7	.	CASSYDAGTGIWEQYF	TGTGCCAGCAGCTACGACGCCGGGACAGGCATCTGGGAGCAGTACTTC
16	TRBD1	TRBV25-1	TRBJ1-5	.	CASSEAGRGGNQPQHF	TGTGCCAGCAGTGAAGCGGGCAGGGGGGGCAATCAGCCCCAGCATTTT
13	.	TRBV15	TRBJ2-7	.	CATSRVRGSEQYF	TGTGCCACCAGCAGAGTAAGGGGGTCCGAGCAGTACTTC
13	.	TRBV18	TRBJ2-7	.	CASSRSASYEQYF	TGTGCCAGCTCACGGTCAGCGTCCTACGAGCAGTACTTC
16	TRBD2	TRBV5-1	TRBJ2-7	.	CASSLDSGGLSYEQYF	TGCGCCAGCAGCTTGGACAGCGGGGGGTTATCCTACGAGCAGTACTTC
17	.	TRBV7-8	TRBJ2-3	.	CASSLARWGFSTDTQYF	TGTGCCAGCAGCTTAGCGAGGTGGGGCTTTAGCACAGATACGCAGTATTTT
13	.	TRBV2	TRBJ1-1	.	CASLGTQYTEAFF	TGTGCCAGCTTGGGGACTCAATACACTGAAGCTTTCTTT
19	TRBD1	TRBV5-1	TRBJ2-1	.	CASSWTTGTPLTGYNEQFF	TGCGCTAGCAGCTGGACGACAGGGACCCCACTTACTGGCTACAATGAGCAGTTCTTC